The rows below give T cell receptor beta chains drawn from one sample of a study of blood T cell repertoires in COVID-19. Data came from immunoSEQ multiplex PCR; TCRdb stores just in-frame clones and leaves some out. The table shows 110,000 to 150,000 clones, with 81% occurring only once. The sample consisted of peripheral blood. These receptors originate from a human donor in a cohort sampled during active COVID-19. The CDR3 runs from the conserved cysteine through the conserved F or W.

>TRBV18
CASSLFSTGTGGVATNEKLFF
>TRBV25-1
CASSDRGRDTGELFF
>TRBV28
CASTLGGYSGANVLTF
>TRBV9
CASTLVRPPNEQFF
>TRBV19
CASSMGQQETQYF
>TRBV7-9
CASSLGTGASNQPQHF
>TRBV3-1/TRBV3-2
CASSQDSGRETQYF
>TRBV6-5
CASSLGHQNTEAFF
>TRBV5-4
CASSPQTSGSSYEQYF
>TRBV7-9
CASSLRPAGGGETQYF
>TRBV28
CASNTPQSVNRVGRNEQFF
>TRBV19
CASSNAGGPGRNEQYF
>TRBV19
CASSIRGQGQNTEAFF
>TRBV28
CASSWGQGSSEQYF
>TRBV10-2
CASSTNRDYKAKNIQYF
>TRBV3-1/TRBV3-2
CASSQEDRGFTNEKLFF
>TRBV19
CATQPTQGGGETQYF
>TRBV5-1
CASSATSGKAYEQYF
>TRBV18
CASSPQGQGFSGNTIYF